One and the same sample provided the 18 T cell receptor beta chains below, sequenced in a study of blood T cells in healthy people across ages. Then a second PCR, running roughly 6 to 12 cycles, was carried out with a sample-barcoded 5' primer and a J-beta primer mix. TCRdb re-derived calls from the 5' RACE reads in MiXCR, one entry per CDR3 protein. The sample consists of approximately 600,000 distinct CDR3 sequences, 58% of them appearing once. The sample consisted of blood. These receptors were collected from a man in his fifties or sixties in good health.

The V and J genes are TRBV29-1 and TRBJ1-2, with D perhaps matching TRBD1 (5 bases). Germline CDR1 reads SQVTM; CDR2 reads ANQGSEA. CDR3 size: 14 residues. Trimming removed 6 bases from V and 4 bases from J, with 18 bases in between. Written as DNA, the CDR3 is TGCAGCGTGGCAGGGACGGTCAGAGGCTATGGCTACACCTTC. Encoded protein: CSVAGTVRGYGYTF.

This rearrangement joins TRBV7-2 to TRBJ1-1; D perhaps matches TRBD1 (5 bases). The CDR3 covers 14 residues. Looked up from germline, CDR1 is SGHTA and CDR2 is FQGNSA. Trimming pared 5 bases from V and 5 bases from J, leaving 15 bases between. The CDR3 DNA reads TGTGCCAGCAGCGGTGACGGGGGAGGAACTGAAGCTTTCTTT. Its translation is CASSGDGGGTEAFF.

V usage is TRBV5-6 and J usage is TRBJ2-7, with 11 nucleotides matching TRBD1. There are 16 residues in the CDR3. The V gene's germline CDR1 is SGHDT and CDR2 YYEEEE. Here the CDR3 DNA reads TGTGCTCGCAGCCTGGAAAGGACAGGGGGCCCCTGCGAGCAGTACTTC. Translation gives CARSLERTGGPCEQYF.

The rearrangement uses TRBV20-1 and TRBJ1-6; D not resolved. CDR1 is DFQATT, CDR2 SNEGSKA, per germline (reference sequence). V was clipped by 5 bases and J by 7 bases, with 12 bases between them. The CDR3 spans 13 residues. CDR3 protein: CSAVQALNSPLHF. In DNA, the CDR3 is TGCAGTGCTGTGCAGGCCCTAAATTCACCCCTCCACTTT.

A few counts support this clonotype. The chain links TRBV5-1 to TRBJ2-5; 7 positions agree with TRBD1. The germline gives CDR1 SGHRS, CDR2 YFSETQ. Trimming took 4 bases from V and 4 from J; bases not matched to a gene: 4. The CDR3 has 13 amino acids. The CDR3 DNA reads as TGCGCCAGCAGCCTGACAGGGATAGAGACCCAGTACTTC. It translates to CASSLTGIETQYF.

The V call is TRBV20-1, the J call TRBJ1-4, with D hard to call. The ends were cut back, 6 bases at V and 2 bases at J, with 16 bases in the middle. Germline loops: CDR1 DFQATT, CDR2 SNEGSKA (reference sequence). The length of the CDR3 is 15 residues. The chain's CDR3 is CSAPPSRETNEKLFF. The CDR3 region has the DNA TGCAGTGCCCCCCCAAGTAGGGAGACTAATGAAAAACTGTTTTTT.

This chain links TRBV6-2 or TRBV6-3 with TRBJ2-5; 11 bases fit TRBD1. This CDR3 region has 16 residues. V shed 5 bases and J 4 bases; nucleotides not matched to a gene: 9. Germline V gives CDR1 MNHEY, CDR2 SVGEGT. In DNA, the CDR3 is TGTGCCAGCAGTCACCCAAGGGACAGGGGGATAGAGACCCAGTACTTC. Translating it yields CASSHPRDRGIETQYF.

V gene TRBV29-1 combines with J gene TRBJ2-7; the D gene is possibly TRBD1 (6 bases). The J call may not be correct, given that the DNA end is closer to TRBJ2-5. There are 12 residues in the CDR3. Germline CDR1 SQVTM, CDR2 ANQGSEA. The CDR3, as DNA: TGCAGCACGGACAGACCCGCGGGGACCCAGTACTTC. Its translation is CSTDRPAGTQYF.

This clonotype appeared a few times. The chain couples TRBV20-1 to TRBJ2-5, with D maybe TRBD2 (7 bases). The germline V gene has CDR1 DFQATT and CDR2 SNEGSKA (reference sequence). The CDR3 has 14 amino acids. V shed 4 bases and J shed 6 bases, with 18 bases lying between them. The CDR3 protein is CSATPGGGEQTQYF. CDR3 nucleotides: TGCAGTGCTACCCCAGGAGGGGGGGAACAGACCCAGTACTTC.

This clonotype was found a few times. V is TRBV20-1 and J is TRBJ2-5, with 9 bases that match TRBD2. The junction had 5 bases not matched to a gene; V was cut back by 3 bases and J by 0 bases. CDR1 and CDR2 (germline): DFQATT, SNEGSKA (reference sequence). The CDR3 covers 15 residues. CDR3 sequence (DNA): TGCAGTGCTAGTAAGGCTAGCGGGGACCAAGAGACCCAGTACTTC. Its translation: CSASKASGDQETQYF.

The chain employs TRBV20-1 and TRBJ1-4, with a tentative D call TRBD1 (5 bases). The germline gives CDR1 DFQATT, CDR2 SNEGSKA (reference sequence). V was cut by 1 base and J by 12 bases, with 21 bases left in between. The CDR3 is 15 amino acids. The CDR3 loop reads CSARAGPGPGGELFF. The CDR3 DNA sequence: TGCAGTGCTAGAGCGGGCCCAGGGCCTGGAGGGGAACTGTTTTTT.

This chain connects TRBV29-1 to TRBJ1-2; 11 bases agree with TRBD1. Germline assignment: CDR1 SQVTM and CDR2 ANQGSEA. This CDR3 has 15 residues. V lost 6 bases, J lost 4 bases, and 10 bases stayed unmatched. CDR3 in DNA: TGCAGCGTCGCCGAACCGGGACAGGGGGGCTATGGCTACACCTTC. It encodes CSVAEPGQGGYGYTF.

The rearrangement joins TRBV9 to TRBJ2-1, with TRBD1 matching over 8 bases. The junction had 11 bases not matched to a gene; V was cut back by 4 bases and J by 8 bases. CDR3 length: 15 amino acids. Germline values: CDR1 SGDLS, CDR2 YYNGEE. The chain's CDR3 is CASSPIDRGRDEQFF. Here the CDR3 DNA reads TGTGCCAGCAGCCCTATAGACAGGGGTAGAGATGAGCAGTTCTTC. Filled out from reference TRBV9 and TRBJ2-1, the complete variable domain reads DSGVTQTPKHLITATGQRVTLRCSPRSGDLSVYWYQQSLDQGLQFLIQYYNGEERAKGNILERFSAQQFPDLHSELNLSSLELGDSALYFCASSPIDRGRDEQFFGPGTRLTVL.

The chain carries TRBV4-1 and TRBJ1-2; D unresolved. V lost 0 bases and J lost 5, with 13 bases in between. CDR1 and CDR2 from the germline V gene are MGHRA and YSYEKL. The CDR3 is 15 amino acids. CDR3 sequence (DNA): TGCGCCAGCAGCCAAGATACAGCCAATGGGTATGGCTACACCTTC. Its protein product is CASSQDTANGYGYTF.

This rearrangement joins TRBV20-1 to TRBJ1-1; TRBD1 matches 8 bases. Losses at the gene ends were 6 bases for V and 6 bases for J; bases not matched to a gene: 9. Germline V gives CDR1 DFQATT, CDR2 SNEGSKA (reference sequence). The CDR3 runs to 13 residues. The CDR3 loop reads CSAHPGGAAEAFF. As DNA, the CDR3 is TGCAGTGCCCACCCAGGGGGCGCCGCTGAAGCTTTCTTT.

V is TRBV6-5 and J is TRBJ2-5; D gene uncertain. Trimming left V 6 bases short and J 1 base short, with 18 bases between. The CDR3 is 16 amino acids. Looked up from germline, CDR1 is MNHEY and CDR2 is SVGAGI. CDR3 DNA sequence: TGTGCCAGCAGCCTGGGCCTCGTGGGCTTCCAAGAGACCCAGTACTTC. The encoded protein is CASSLGLVGFQETQYF.

This chain links TRBV4-2 with TRBJ2-3; D gene unclear. Trimming took 0 bases from V and 6 from J, leaving 10 bases between them. The CDR3 is made up of 14 amino acids. The V gene's germline CDR1 is LGHNA and CDR2 YNFKEQ. The CDR3 loop is CASSQETPGDTQYF. The DNA for the CDR3 is TGTGCCAGCAGCCAAGAGACCCCAGGCGATACGCAGTATTTT.

The V call is TRBV24-1, the J call TRBJ2-3, with 11 bases that match TRBD1. The CDR3 spans 15 residues. CDR1 KGHDR and CDR2 SFDVKD come from the germline V gene. V lost 5 bases, J lost 2 bases, and 2 bases stayed unmatched. CDR3 DNA: TGTGCCACCAGTGGGGGACAGGGGGTCACAGATACGCAGTATTTT. Amino acids: CATSGGQGVTDTQYF.